This paragraph covers one TCR beta chain sequence. Germline V CDR1 and CDR2: MNHEY, SVGAGI. The V gene lost 6 bases and the J gene lost 4 bases, with 6 bases spanning the gap. The CDR3 contains 11 residues. The data were produced by immunoSEQ multiplex PCR, yet TCRdb's version contains in-frame clones alone and is incomplete. The sample lists roughly 290,000 clones, 80% to 95% occurring once. The sample originates from a study of blood T cell repertoires in COVID-19. Study as a whole: Acute and convalescent COVID-19 specimens originated in the United States, Italy and Spain. T cells, B-cell-depleted T cells, or PBMCs supplied cDNA or gDNA.

This rearrangement joins TRBV6-5 to TRBJ1-1, with D perhaps matching TRBD1 (5 bases). The clonotype originates from a woman in her twenties or thirties with COVID-19, enrolled during active disease. Sequenced sample: peripheral blood. CDR3 bases: TGTGCCAGCAGCAGGGTCACTGAAGCTTTCTTT. It codes for CASSRVTEAFF.